Sequencing of this TCR beta chain was carried out in a study of blood T cell repertoires in COVID-19. The method was immunoSEQ multiplex PCR; TCRdb's version includes in-frame clones alone and lacks a portion of them. The sample includes 75,000 to 90,000 clones, about 90% of them seen just once. V was pared by 3 bases and J by 3 bases, with 17 bases between. In germline, CDR1 is LNHDA, CDR2 SQIVND (reference sequence). This CDR3 is 17 amino acids long. The chain recombines TRBV19 with TRBJ2-2, with TRBD1 as a possible D gene (5 bases). The TCR comes from a woman in her forties or fifties in a cohort sampled during active COVID-19. The sequencing input was peripheral blood. The CDR3 coding sequence is TGTGCCAGTAGTATTTTATCGACTTCCAGGGACACCGGGGAGCTGTTTTTT. Encoded protein: CASSILSTSRDTGELFF.